These T cell receptor beta chains were read from a single sample in a study of blood T cell repertoires in COVID-19. The assay was immunoSEQ multiplex PCR, and TCRdb's table has in-frame clones only and misses some. The sample has approximately 150,000 clones; 80% to 90% are singletons. The sequenced sample was peripheral blood. The source is a woman aged 55-70 years with acute or convalescent COVID-19. Both conserved end residues are part of each CDR3. A D gene is named only where the DNA matches it firmly. Clone size is stated in some rows and not others, as once, few, many or a class when expanded.

V gene: TRBV7-2; clone size: -; D gene: -; J gene: TRBJ2-5; CDR3 protein: CASSYSAGKETQYF; CDR3 DNA: TGTGCCAGCAGTTATTCCGCGGGGAAAGAGACCCAGTACTTC
V gene: TRBV30; clone size: -; D gene: -; J gene: TRBJ1-1; CDR3 protein: CAWNPGNTEAFF; CDR3 DNA: TGTGCCTGGAATCCGGGGAACACTGAAGCTTTCTTT
V gene: TRBV4-1; clone size: -; D gene: -; J gene: TRBJ1-6; CDR3 protein: CASSHPGDSPLHF; CDR3 DNA: TGCGCCAGCAGCCATCCGGGGGATTCACCCCTCCACTTT
V gene: TRBV5-1; clone size: -; D gene: -; J gene: TRBJ1-3; CDR3 protein: CASSLRPSSGNTIYF; CDR3 DNA: TGCGCCAGCAGCCTCCGTCCCAGCTCTGGAAACACCATATATTTT
V gene: TRBV28; clone size: -; D gene: TRBD1; J gene: TRBJ1-3; CDR3 protein: CASSPRGTGFGNTIYF; CDR3 DNA: TGTGCCAGCAGTCCGCGCGGGACAGGGTTTGGAAACACCATATATTTT
V gene: TRBV6-4; clone size: -; D gene: TRBD1; J gene: TRBJ2-7; CDR3 protein: CASRTGQVGYEQYF; CDR3 DNA: TGTGCCAGCAGGACCGGACAGGTGGGATACGAGCAGTACTTC
V gene: TRBV7-9; clone size: -; D gene: -; J gene: TRBJ1-6; CDR3 protein: CASSLRGQGGSPLHF; CDR3 DNA: TGTGCCAGCAGCCTCCGAGGCCAGGGCGGTTCACCCCTCCACTTT
V gene: TRBV15; clone size: -; D gene: -; J gene: TRBJ1-5; CDR3 protein: CATSRGQELSNQPQHF; CDR3 DNA: TGTGCCACCAGCAGAGGGCAGGAACTTAGCAATCAGCCCCAGCATTTT
V gene: TRBV12-3/TRBV12-4; clone size: -; D gene: -; J gene: TRBJ1-4; CDR3 protein: CASTRGGGEKLFF; CDR3 DNA: TGTGCCAGCACCAGAGGGGGGGGTGAAAAACTGTTTTTT
V gene: TRBV4-1; clone size: -; D gene: -; J gene: TRBJ1-2; CDR3 protein: CASSPSTGVGYTF; CDR3 DNA: TGCGCCAGCAGCCCGTCCACCGGGGTCGGCTACACCTTC
V gene: TRBV6-5; clone size: -; D gene: -; J gene: TRBJ2-5; CDR3 protein: CASSYSRGETQYF; CDR3 DNA: TGTGCCAGCAGTTACAGCCGGGGGGAGACCCAGTACTTC
V gene: TRBV6-5; clone size: -; D gene: -; J gene: TRBJ1-1; CDR3 protein: CASRAGSYTEAFF; CDR3 DNA: TGTGCCAGCAGAGCCGGGTCCTACACTGAAGCTTTCTTT
V gene: TRBV10-3; clone size: -; D gene: TRBD2; J gene: TRBJ2-5; CDR3 protein: CAISLAGAAATQYF; CDR3 DNA: TGTGCCATCAGTCTAGCGGGGGCTGCTGCGACCCAGTACTTC
V gene: TRBV10-2; clone size: -; D gene: -; J gene: TRBJ1-1; CDR3 protein: CASSGTPNTEAFF; CDR3 DNA: TGCGCCAGCAGTGGGACACCAAACACTGAAGCTTTCTTT
V gene: TRBV6-5; clone size: -; D gene: -; J gene: TRBJ1-2; CDR3 protein: CASSYSLPGDYGYTF; CDR3 DNA: TGTGCCAGCAGTTACTCGCTTCCGGGGGACTATGGCTACACCTTC
V gene: TRBV7-9; clone size: -; D gene: -; J gene: TRBJ2-7; CDR3 protein: CASSSTNGGQYF; CDR3 DNA: TGTGCCAGCAGCTCAACCAATGGAGGGCAGTACTTC
V gene: TRBV28; clone size: -; D gene: -; J gene: TRBJ2-7; CDR3 protein: CASSSRPTYEQYF; CDR3 DNA: TGTGCCAGCAGTTCTAGACCAACCTACGAGCAGTACTTC
V gene: TRBV7-2; clone size: -; D gene: TRBD1; J gene: TRBJ1-2; CDR3 protein: CASSFGQGANYGYTF; CDR3 DNA: TGTGCCAGCAGCTTTGGACAGGGGGCTAACTATGGCTACACCTTC
V gene: TRBV3-1/TRBV3-2; clone size: -; D gene: -; J gene: TRBJ2-5; CDR3 protein: CASSQGTDREVRLGETQYF; CDR3 DNA: TGTGCCAGCAGCCAAGGCACCGATAGGGAGGTACGTTTAGGGGAGACCCAGTACTTC
V gene: TRBV19; clone size: few; D gene: TRBD1; J gene: TRBJ1-1; CDR3 protein: CASKPGDRGLFAEAFF; CDR3 DNA: TGTGCCAGTAAACCCGGGGACAGGGGGCTTTTCGCTGAAGCTTTCTTT
V gene: TRBV28; clone size: few; D gene: -; J gene: TRBJ2-7; CDR3 protein: CASRKAYEQYF; CDR3 DNA: TGTGCCAGCAGGAAAGCGTACGAGCAGTACTTC
V gene: TRBV11-3; clone size: once; D gene: TRBD2; J gene: TRBJ2-3; CDR3 protein: CASSLDPSGGALGTDTQYF; CDR3 DNA: TGTGCCAGCAGCTTAGATCCTAGCGGGGGGGCACTGGGCACAGATACGCAGTATTTT
V gene: TRBV24-1; clone size: once; D gene: TRBD1; J gene: TRBJ2-5; CDR3 protein: CATSDPGTGGSETQYF; CDR3 DNA: TGTGCCACCAGTGATCCCGGGACAGGGGGCTCGGAGACCCAGTACTTC
V gene: TRBV19; clone size: -; D gene: TRBD1; J gene: TRBJ1-5; CDR3 protein: CASSIDRGPNQPQHF; CDR3 DNA: TGTGCCAGTAGTATCGACAGGGGGCCCAATCAGCCCCAGCATTTT
V gene: TRBV30; clone size: -; D gene: TRBD2; J gene: TRBJ2-7; CDR3 protein: CAYERGGLINYEQYF; CDR3 DNA: TGTGCCTACGAGCGGGGGGGTCTAATAAACTACGAGCAGTACTTC
V gene: TRBV5-6; clone size: few; D gene: -; J gene: TRBJ1-2; CDR3 protein: CASSRTGPYGYTF; CDR3 DNA: TGTGCCAGCAGCCGTACAGGGCCCTATGGCTACACCTTC
V gene: TRBV29-1; clone size: -; D gene: -; J gene: TRBJ2-2; CDR3 protein: CSVSRANTGELFF; CDR3 DNA: TGCAGCGTTTCCAGGGCTAACACCGGGGAGCTGTTTTTT
V gene: TRBV11-3; clone size: -; D gene: -; J gene: TRBJ1-1; CDR3 protein: CASSFGEGEAFF; CDR3 DNA: TGTGCCAGCAGCTTCGGAGAAGGTGAAGCTTTCTTT
V gene: TRBV6-5; clone size: -; D gene: TRBD1; J gene: TRBJ2-2; CDR3 protein: CASILTGVTGELFF; CDR3 DNA: TGTGCCAGCATCTTGACAGGGGTCACCGGGGAGCTGTTTTTT
V gene: TRBV7-9; clone size: -; D gene: -; J gene: TRBJ2-3; CDR3 protein: CASSLRIGGTDTQYF; CDR3 DNA: TGTGCCAGCAGCTTGCGCATAGGGGGCACAGATACGCAGTATTTT
V gene: TRBV7-9; clone size: -; D gene: TRBD1; J gene: TRBJ1-2; CDR3 protein: CASSLGQGAVDYGYTF; CDR3 DNA: TGTGCCAGCAGCTTAGGACAGGGGGCAGTGGACTATGGCTACACCTTC
V gene: TRBV5-1; clone size: few; D gene: -; J gene: TRBJ1-2; CDR3 protein: CASSPGGFNYGYTF; CDR3 DNA: TGCGCCAGCAGTCCAGGAGGGTTTAACTATGGCTACACCTTC
V gene: TRBV4-1; clone size: -; D gene: -; J gene: TRBJ1-6; CDR3 protein: CASSQVVSGLSPLHF; CDR3 DNA: TGCGCCAGCAGCCAAGTAGTCTCCGGTCTTTCACCCCTCCACTTT
V gene: TRBV18; clone size: -; D gene: -; J gene: TRBJ1-5; CDR3 protein: CASSPREGGQPQHF; CDR3 DNA: TGTGCCAGCTCACCAAGAGAGGGAGGGCAGCCCCAGCATTTT
V gene: TRBV5-4; clone size: -; D gene: TRBD1; J gene: TRBJ2-7; CDR3 protein: CASRHRDRTYEQYF; CDR3 DNA: TGTGCCAGCAGGCACCGGGACAGAACCTACGAGCAGTACTTC
V gene: TRBV5-4; clone size: -; D gene: TRBD1; J gene: TRBJ1-1; CDR3 protein: CASSPPRDSMLNTEAFF; CDR3 DNA: TGTGCCAGCAGCCCGCCCCGGGACAGTATGCTGAACACTGAAGCTTTCTTT
V gene: TRBV28; clone size: once; D gene: -; J gene: TRBJ2-5; CDR3 protein: CASSDFGGVETQYF; CDR3 DNA: TGTGCCAGCAGTGATTTTGGAGGGGTAGAGACCCAGTACTTC
V gene: TRBV5-4; clone size: -; D gene: -; J gene: TRBJ1-3; CDR3 protein: CASSRGLGGGNTIYF; CDR3 DNA: TGTGCCAGCAGCCGAGGGTTGGGGGGAGGAAACACCATATATTTT
V gene: TRBV4-3; clone size: few; D gene: -; J gene: TRBJ1-2; CDR3 protein: CASSQGMGGSYGYTF; CDR3 DNA: TGCGCCAGCAGCCAAGGGATGGGAGGGTCCTATGGCTACACCTTC
V gene: TRBV28; clone size: -; D gene: -; J gene: TRBJ1-3; CDR3 protein: CASIRGTGNTIYF; CDR3 DNA: TGTGCCAGCATTAGGGGAACTGGAAACACCATATATTTT
V gene: TRBV28; clone size: -; D gene: -; J gene: TRBJ1-5; CDR3 protein: CASSLSVGGASPGQPQHF; CDR3 DNA: TGTGCCAGCAGTTTATCCGTTGGGGGCGCGAGTCCGGGTCAGCCCCAGCATTTT
V gene: TRBV28; clone size: -; D gene: -; J gene: TRBJ2-5; CDR3 protein: CASSLSTWETQYF; CDR3 DNA: TGTGCCAGCAGTTTGTCGACATGGGAGACCCAGTACTTC
V gene: TRBV30; clone size: -; D gene: -; J gene: TRBJ1-2; CDR3 protein: CAWSSGSDYGYTF; CDR3 DNA: TGTGCCTGGAGTTCAGGGTCTGACTATGGCTACACCTTC
V gene: TRBV7-2; clone size: -; D gene: TRBD1; J gene: TRBJ1-4; CDR3 protein: CASSFRTGGNEKLFF; CDR3 DNA: TGTGCCAGCAGCTTCAGGACAGGGGGTAATGAAAAACTGTTTTTT
V gene: TRBV3-1/TRBV3-2; clone size: -; D gene: -; J gene: TRBJ1-1; CDR3 protein: CASSQDSLSWLNTEAFF; CDR3 DNA: TGTGCCAGCAGCCAAGATTCTCTCTCCTGGCTGAACACTGAAGCTTTCTTT
V gene: TRBV4-2; clone size: -; D gene: TRBD2; J gene: TRBJ2-3; CDR3 protein: CASSSRLAGGSTDTQYF; CDR3 DNA: TGTGCCAGCAGCTCTCGACTAGCGGGGGGGAGCACAGATACGCAGTATTTT
V gene: TRBV19; clone size: -; D gene: TRBD1; J gene: TRBJ1-5; CDR3 protein: CASSTDRAYSNQPQHF; CDR3 DNA: TGTGCCAGTAGTACAGACAGGGCGTATAGCAATCAGCCCCAGCATTTT
V gene: TRBV6-2/TRBV6-3; clone size: -; D gene: -; J gene: TRBJ1-1; CDR3 protein: CASSYNREGTEAFF; CDR3 DNA: TGTGCCAGCAGTTACAACAGAGAGGGCACTGAAGCTTTCTTT
V gene: TRBV7-3; clone size: -; D gene: TRBD2; J gene: TRBJ2-3; CDR3 protein: CASSRQPSSGGPFGTDTQYF; CDR3 DNA: TGTGCCAGCAGCCGACAACCTTCTAGCGGGGGGCCATTTGGCACAGATACGCAGTATTTT
V gene: TRBV27; clone size: -; D gene: -; J gene: TRBJ1-2; CDR3 protein: CASGPTAHYGYTF; CDR3 DNA: TGTGCCAGCGGCCCGACAGCCCACTATGGCTACACCTTC
V gene: TRBV7-2; clone size: -; D gene: -; J gene: TRBJ1-5; CDR3 protein: CASSLRGYEHQPQHF; CDR3 DNA: TGTGCCAGCAGCTTAAGGGGGTATGAGCATCAGCCCCAGCATTTT
V gene: TRBV19; clone size: -; D gene: TRBD1; J gene: TRBJ1-5; CDR3 protein: CASRPIQGYSNQPQHF; CDR3 DNA: TGTGCCAGTAGACCGATACAGGGGTATAGCAATCAGCCCCAGCATTTT
V gene: TRBV6-2/TRBV6-3; clone size: -; D gene: -; J gene: TRBJ1-1; CDR3 protein: CASSSNRVDEAFF; CDR3 DNA: TGTGCCAGCAGTTCAAACAGGGTGGATGAAGCTTTCTTT
V gene: TRBV4-2; clone size: -; D gene: -; J gene: TRBJ1-1; CDR3 protein: CASSQEVGVAFF; CDR3 DNA: TGTGCCAGCAGCCAAGAAGTAGGAGTAGCTTTCTTT
V gene: TRBV11-2; clone size: few; D gene: -; J gene: TRBJ1-5; CDR3 protein: CASSSGHRNQPQHF; CDR3 DNA: TGTGCCAGCAGCTCCGGACATCGGAATCAGCCCCAGCATTTT